This record covers a single T cell receptor (beta chain). The V end was cut by 0 bases, the J end by 2 bases, with 11 bases between. The CDR3 is made up of 16 amino acids. Germline lookup yields CDR1 MGHRA and CDR2 YSYEKL. TCR beta CDR3 region amplification was performed from RNA transcripts. The TCR CDR3 was amplified in a first-round RT-PCR using the HTBI primer set. Using its own MiXCR run on the multiplex PCR reads, TCRdb lists one record per CDR3 protein. The sample carries 250,000 to 400,000 distinct CDR3 sequences, around 15% recorded once. The source of the sample is a study of T cells in Graves' hyperthyroidism and ophthalmopathy.

The chain has TRBV4-1 and TRBJ1-3; D unclear. This clonotype was sampled from a woman in her thirties or forties with Graves' ophthalmopathy. The sequenced sample was blood. This CDR3 reads CASSQDSPLPGNTIYF. CDR3 nucleotide sequence: TGCGCCAGCAGCCAAGACTCGCCTCTGCCTGGAAACACCATATATTTT.